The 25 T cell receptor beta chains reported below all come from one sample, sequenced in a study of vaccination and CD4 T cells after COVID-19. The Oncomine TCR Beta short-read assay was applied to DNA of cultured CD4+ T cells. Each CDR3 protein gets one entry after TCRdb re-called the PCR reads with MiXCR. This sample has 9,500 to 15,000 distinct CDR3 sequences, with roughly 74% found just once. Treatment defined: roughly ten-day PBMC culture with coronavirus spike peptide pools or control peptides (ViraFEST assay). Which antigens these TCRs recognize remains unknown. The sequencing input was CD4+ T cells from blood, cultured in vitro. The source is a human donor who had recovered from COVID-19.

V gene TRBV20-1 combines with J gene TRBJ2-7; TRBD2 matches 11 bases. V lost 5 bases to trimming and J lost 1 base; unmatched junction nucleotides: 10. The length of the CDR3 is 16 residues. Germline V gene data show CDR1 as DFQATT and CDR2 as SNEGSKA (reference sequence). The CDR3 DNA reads TGCAGTGCTCAGGGAACTAGCGGGAGTCGGTCCTACGAGCAGTACTTC. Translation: CSAQGTSGSRSYEQYF.

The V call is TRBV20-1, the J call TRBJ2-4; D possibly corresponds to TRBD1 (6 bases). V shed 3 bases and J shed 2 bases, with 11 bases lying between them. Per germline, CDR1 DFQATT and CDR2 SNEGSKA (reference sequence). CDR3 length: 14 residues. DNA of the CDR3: TGCAGTGCTAGGGACAGCAGGCCCAAAAACATTCAGTACTTC. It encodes CSARDSRPKNIQYF.

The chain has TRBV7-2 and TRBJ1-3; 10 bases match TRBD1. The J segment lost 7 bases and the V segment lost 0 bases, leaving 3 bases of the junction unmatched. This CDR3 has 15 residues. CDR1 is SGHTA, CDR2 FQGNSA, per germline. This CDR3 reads CASSLARTGGNTIYF. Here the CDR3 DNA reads TGTGCCAGCAGCTTAGCCCGGACAGGGGGGAACACCATATATTTT.

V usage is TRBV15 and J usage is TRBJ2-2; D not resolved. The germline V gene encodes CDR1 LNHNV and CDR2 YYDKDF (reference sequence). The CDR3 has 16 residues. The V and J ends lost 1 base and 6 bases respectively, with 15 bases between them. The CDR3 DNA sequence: TGTGCCACCAGCAGAGGGGGTGCAGGCGAGGCCGGGGAGCTGTTTTTT. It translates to CATSRGGAGEAGELFF.

CDR3 in DNA: TGTGCCAGCAAGACAGGGGGAGACCAGCCCCAGCATTTT. It encodes CASKTGGDQPQHF. The V gene is TRBV27, the J gene TRBJ1-5, with 9 bases matching TRBD1. This CDR3 has 13 amino acids. Per germline, CDR1 MNHEY and CDR2 SMNVEV (reference sequence). The trim removed 7 bases at V and 7 bases at J, leaving 5 bases unmatched.

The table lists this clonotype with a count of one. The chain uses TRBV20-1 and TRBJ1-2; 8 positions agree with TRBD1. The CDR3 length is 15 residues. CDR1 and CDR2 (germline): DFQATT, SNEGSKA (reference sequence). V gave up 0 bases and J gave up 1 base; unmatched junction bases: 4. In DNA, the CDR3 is TGCAGTGCTAGAGACAGGGGACAGGTTAACTATGGCTACACCTTC. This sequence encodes CSARDRGQVNYGYTF.

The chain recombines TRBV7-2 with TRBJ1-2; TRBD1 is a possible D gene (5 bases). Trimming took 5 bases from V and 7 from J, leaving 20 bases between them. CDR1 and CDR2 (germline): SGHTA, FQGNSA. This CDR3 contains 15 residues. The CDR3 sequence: CASSAIGQAGGGYTF. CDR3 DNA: TGTGCCAGCAGCGCAATCGGGCAGGCCGGGGGTGGCTACACCTTC.

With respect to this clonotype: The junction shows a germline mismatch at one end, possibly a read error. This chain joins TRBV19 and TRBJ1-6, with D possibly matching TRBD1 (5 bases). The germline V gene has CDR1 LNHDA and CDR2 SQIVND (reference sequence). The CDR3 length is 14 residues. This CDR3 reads CASRARMSGSPLHF. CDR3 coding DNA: TGCGCCAGCAGGGCCCGAATGAGCGGTTCACCCCTCCACTTT.

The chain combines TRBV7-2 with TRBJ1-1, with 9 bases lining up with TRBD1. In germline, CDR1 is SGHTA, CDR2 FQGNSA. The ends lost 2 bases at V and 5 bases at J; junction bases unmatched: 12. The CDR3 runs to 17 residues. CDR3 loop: CASSLSQRQGGRTEAFF. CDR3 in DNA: TGTGCCAGCAGCTTATCCCAAAGACAGGGGGGCAGGACTGAAGCTTTCTTT. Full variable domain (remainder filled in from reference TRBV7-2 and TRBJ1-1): GAGVSQSPSNKVTEKGKDVELRCDPISGHTALYWYRQSLGQGLEFLIYFQGNSAPDKSGLPSDRFSAERTGGSVSTLTIQRTQQEDSAVYLCASSLSQRQGGRTEAFFGQGTRLTVV.

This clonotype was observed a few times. Here the CDR3 DNA reads TGTGCCAGCAGCTTAGTGGACGACGAGCAGTACTTC. This gives the protein CASSLVDDEQYF. This sequence joins TRBV7-9 and TRBJ2-7; D ambiguous. The V gene's germline CDR1 is SEHNR and CDR2 FQNEAQ (reference sequence). V lost 1 base and J lost 5, with 6 bases in between. The CDR3 loop spans 12 amino acids.

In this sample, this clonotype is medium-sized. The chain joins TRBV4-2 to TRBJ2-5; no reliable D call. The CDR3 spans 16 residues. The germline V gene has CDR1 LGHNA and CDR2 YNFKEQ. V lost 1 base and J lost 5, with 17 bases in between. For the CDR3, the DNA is TGTGCCAGCAGCCAAGGGGGTTACCAATTCGGGGAGACCCAGTACTTC. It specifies CASSQGGYQFGETQYF.

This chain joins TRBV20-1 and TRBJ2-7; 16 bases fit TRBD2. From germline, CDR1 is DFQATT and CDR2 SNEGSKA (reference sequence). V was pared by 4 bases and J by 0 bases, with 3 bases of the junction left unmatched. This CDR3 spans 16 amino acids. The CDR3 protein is CSATGTSGRDSYEQYF. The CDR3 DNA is TGCAGTGCTACCGGGACTAGCGGGAGGGACTCCTACGAGCAGTACTTC.

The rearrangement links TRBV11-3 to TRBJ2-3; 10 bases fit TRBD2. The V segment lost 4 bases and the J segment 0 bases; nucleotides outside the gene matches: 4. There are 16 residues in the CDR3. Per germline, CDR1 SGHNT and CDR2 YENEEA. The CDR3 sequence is CASSSGLASSTDTQYF. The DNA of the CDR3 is TGTGCCAGCAGCTCGGGACTAGCGTCTAGCACAGATACGCAGTATTTT.

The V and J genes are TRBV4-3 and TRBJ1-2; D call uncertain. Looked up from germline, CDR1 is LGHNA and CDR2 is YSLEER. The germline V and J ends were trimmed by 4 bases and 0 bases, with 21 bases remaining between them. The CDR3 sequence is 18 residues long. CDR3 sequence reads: CASSLKSFREATNYGYTF. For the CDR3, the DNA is TGCGCCAGCAGCCTAAAAAGCTTCCGCGAGGCGACTAACTATGGCTACACCTTC.

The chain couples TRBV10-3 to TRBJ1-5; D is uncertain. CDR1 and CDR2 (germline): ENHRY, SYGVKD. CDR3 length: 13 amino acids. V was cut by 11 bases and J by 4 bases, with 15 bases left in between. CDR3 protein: CAHQKESNQPQHF. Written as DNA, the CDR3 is TGTGCCCATCAAAAAGAAAGTAATCAGCCCCAGCATTTT.

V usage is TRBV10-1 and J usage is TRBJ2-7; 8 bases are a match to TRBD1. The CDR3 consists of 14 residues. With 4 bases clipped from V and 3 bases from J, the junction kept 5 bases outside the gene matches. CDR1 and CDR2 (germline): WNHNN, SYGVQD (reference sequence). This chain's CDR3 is CASSVGQDYYEQYF. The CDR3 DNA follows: TGCGCCAGCAGTGTGGGACAGGACTACTACGAGCAGTACTTC.

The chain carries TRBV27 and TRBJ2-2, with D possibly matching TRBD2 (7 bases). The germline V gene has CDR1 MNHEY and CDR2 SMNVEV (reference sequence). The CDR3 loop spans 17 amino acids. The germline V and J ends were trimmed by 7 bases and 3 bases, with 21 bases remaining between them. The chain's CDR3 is CASTSRWGGKYTGELFF. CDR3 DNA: TGTGCCAGCACCTCGAGGTGGGGGGGCAAGTACACCGGGGAGCTGTTTTTT.

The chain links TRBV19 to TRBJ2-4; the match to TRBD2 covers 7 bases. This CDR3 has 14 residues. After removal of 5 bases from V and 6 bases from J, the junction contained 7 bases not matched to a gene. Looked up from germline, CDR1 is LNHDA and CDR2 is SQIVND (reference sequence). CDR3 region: CASSPRTSRNIQYF. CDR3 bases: TGTGCCAGTAGTCCCCGGACTAGTAGAAACATTCAGTACTTC. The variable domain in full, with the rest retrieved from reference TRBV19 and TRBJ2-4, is DGGITQSPKYLFRKEGQNVTLSCEQNLNHDAMYWYRQDPGQGLRLIYYSQIVNDFQKGDIAEGYSVSREKKESFPLTVTSAQKNPTAFYLCASSPRTSRNIQYFGAGTRLSVL.

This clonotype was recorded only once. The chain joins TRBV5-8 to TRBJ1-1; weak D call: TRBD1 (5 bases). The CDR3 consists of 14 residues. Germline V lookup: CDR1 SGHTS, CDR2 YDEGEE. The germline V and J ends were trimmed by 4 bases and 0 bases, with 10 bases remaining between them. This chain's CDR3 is CASSRDSMNTEAFF. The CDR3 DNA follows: TGTGCCAGCAGCCGAGACAGCATGAACACTGAAGCTTTCTTT.

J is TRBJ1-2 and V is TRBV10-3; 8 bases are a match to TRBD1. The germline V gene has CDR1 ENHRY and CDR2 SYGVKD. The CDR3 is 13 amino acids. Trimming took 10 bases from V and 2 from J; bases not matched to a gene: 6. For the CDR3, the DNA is TGTGCCACCTGGGACAGGTTGAACTATGGCTACACCTTC. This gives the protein CATWDRLNYGYTF.

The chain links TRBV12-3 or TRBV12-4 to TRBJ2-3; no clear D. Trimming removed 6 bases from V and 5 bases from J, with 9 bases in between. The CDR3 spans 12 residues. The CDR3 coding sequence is TGTGCCAGCAGCCTAACGAGAGATACGCAGTATTTT. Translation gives CASSLTRDTQYF.

The CDR3 reads CATRSGGDRTDTQYF. DNA of the CDR3: TGTGCCACCAGATCGGGCGGGGATCGCACAGATACGCAGTATTTT. The chain joins TRBV24-1 to TRBJ2-3; D is perhaps TRBD2 (6 bases). CDR1 KGHDR and CDR2 SFDVKD come from the germline V gene. The ends were cut back, 7 bases at V and 1 base at J, with 14 bases in the middle. The CDR3 extends over 15 amino acids.

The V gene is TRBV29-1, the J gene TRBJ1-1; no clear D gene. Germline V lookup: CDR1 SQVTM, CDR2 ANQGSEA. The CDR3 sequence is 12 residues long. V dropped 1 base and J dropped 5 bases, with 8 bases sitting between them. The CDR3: CSVEGGWTEAFF. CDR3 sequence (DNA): TGCAGCGTTGAAGGCGGGTGGACTGAAGCTTTCTTT.

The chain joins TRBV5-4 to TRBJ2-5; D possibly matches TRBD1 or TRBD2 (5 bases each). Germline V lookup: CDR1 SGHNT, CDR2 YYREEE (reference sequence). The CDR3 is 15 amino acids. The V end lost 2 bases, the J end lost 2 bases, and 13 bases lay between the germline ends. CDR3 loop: CASSFGTQVQETQYF. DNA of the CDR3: TGTGCCAGCAGCTTCGGGACCCAAGTTCAAGAGACCCAGTACTTC.

CDR3: CASSMTGITYNSPLHF. For the CDR3, the DNA is TGTGCCAGTAGTATGACAGGGATAACCTATAATTCACCCCTCCACTTT. The chain recombines TRBV19 with TRBJ1-6; 7 positions match TRBD1. V shed 3 bases, J shed 2 bases, and the junction held 4 bases outside the gene matches. The CDR3 has 16 amino acids. Germline V CDR1 and CDR2: LNHDA, SQIVND (reference sequence).